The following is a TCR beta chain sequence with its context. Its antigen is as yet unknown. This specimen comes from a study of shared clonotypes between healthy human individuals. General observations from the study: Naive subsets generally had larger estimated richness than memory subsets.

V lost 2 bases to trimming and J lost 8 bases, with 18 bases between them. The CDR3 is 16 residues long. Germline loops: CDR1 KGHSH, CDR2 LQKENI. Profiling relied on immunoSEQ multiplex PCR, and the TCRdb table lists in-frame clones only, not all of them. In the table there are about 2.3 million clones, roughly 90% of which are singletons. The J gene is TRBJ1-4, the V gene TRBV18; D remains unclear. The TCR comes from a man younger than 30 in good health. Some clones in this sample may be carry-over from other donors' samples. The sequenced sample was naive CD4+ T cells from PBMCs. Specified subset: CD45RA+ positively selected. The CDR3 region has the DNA TGTGCCAGCTCACCAACCCCCTCGAACGGGAGAGAAAAACTGTTTTTT. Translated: CASSPTPSNGREKLFF.